There are many counts of the clone carrying this T cell receptor (beta chain). The antigen remains undetermined. The sequenced patients had an expansion of CD8+CD57+ cells seen by flow cytometry. Patients uniformly had severe acquired aplastic anemia. This record belongs to a study of CD8+CD57+ T cells in acquired aplastic anemia. Turning to the study itself: Sorted cells (CD4+ and CD8+) yielded DNA amounts that averaged 3.2 ug. Broader study findings: Patients and controls were found to share roughly 31 CD8+ CDR3 sequences.

The use of genomic DNA as template underpinned the TCR beta VDJ and CDR3 profiling. TCRdb called the reads again in MiXCR, with one record for every CDR3 protein. The top ten clones hold approximately 3% of a sample with 150,000 to 200,000 distinct CDR3 sequences, 40% to 55% of them seen once. Germline V gene lookup returns CDR1 DFQATT and CDR2 SNEGSKA (reference sequence). V gave up 4 bases and J gave up 5 bases; unmatched junction bases: 15. This CDR3 comprises 18 residues. The genes are TRBV20-1 and TRBJ2-3; 13 bases fit TRBD2. The TCR was taken from a human donor with aplastic anemia. The sequencing sample was made of sorted CD4+, CD8+, or CD8+CD57+ T cells (not recorded which) from PBMCs. CDR3 residues: CSATLRTSGSGVIDTQYF. The CDR3 nucleotides read TGCAGTGCTACCCTCCGGACTAGCGGGAGTGGGGTTATAGATACGCAGTATTTT.